This TCR beta chain came from a study of T-cell reconstitution after alpha-beta-depleted transplantation in children. The TCRbeta library incorporated unique molecular identifiers. From the PCR reads, TCRdb called clonotypes with MiXCR, one entry per CDR3 protein. The profile shows around 480,000 distinct CDR3 sequences, about 31% of them singletons. The V and J ends lost 4 bases and 7 bases, in that order; junction bases with no gene match: 10. Germline-derived CDR1 and CDR2 are DFQATT and SNEGSKA (reference sequence). CDR3 length: 15 amino acids. This clonotype has a handful of counts. Sequenced material: PBMCs from the stem cell graft donor, taken from the stem cell graft. The clonotype comes from a human donor who donated a stem cell graft to a child with aplastic anemia. The rearrangement joins TRBV20-1 to TRBJ1-6; 7 nucleotides align to TRBD1. The CDR3 reads CSATEGARSNSPLHF. CDR3 coding DNA: TGCAGTGCTACAGAGGGGGCGCGATCAAATTCACCCCTCCACTTT.